These T cell receptor beta chains were read from a single sample in a study of post-analysis software for immune sequencing data. TCRdb re-analysed the PCR reads in MiXCR, keeping a single row per CDR3 protein. The data show about 810,000 distinct CDR3 sequences, roughly half seen once. The source material was blood. The receptors here all came from a girl between 5 and 17 years old with multiple sclerosis. Each CDR3 is given with its conserved first and last residue. Fields, in order: D gene, clone size, J gene, V gene, CDR3 protein, CDR3 DNA. The D gene is left open where the match is weak. Rows give clone size only sometimes, using once, few, many, or a class for an expanded clone.

>NA|NA|TRBJ2-7|TRBV6-6
CASRSTTASSYEQYF
TGTGCCAGCAGATCCACCACCGCCAGCTCCTACGAGCAGTACTTC
>TRBD2|NA|TRBJ2-5|TRBV20-1
CSAPGLGGQATQYF
TGCAGTGCCCCGGGACTAGGGGGGCAGGCGACCCAGTACTTC
>NA|few|TRBJ2-5|TRBV29-1
CSVGGLVVETQYF
TGCAGCGTTGGCGGATTGGTTGTGGAGACCCAGTACTTC
>NA|few|TRBJ2-3|TRBV11-2
CASSEGTGPVPDTQYF
TGTGCCAGCAGCGAAGGTACGGGGCCAGTTCCAGATACGCAGTATTTT
>NA|few|TRBJ2-7|TRBV12-3/TRBV12-4
CASTQGPGVYEQYF
TGTGCCAGCACCCAGGGACCAGGGGTCTACGAGCAGTACTTC
>TRBD1|NA|TRBJ2-7|TRBV29-1
CSVEVPGDRVREQYF
TGCAGCGTTGAAGTGCCGGGGGACAGGGTCCGCGAGCAGTACTTC
>TRBD2|NA|TRBJ2-7|TRBV12-3/TRBV12-4
CASSSGIAGAYEQYF
TGTGCCAGCAGTTCCGGAATAGCGGGAGCATACGAGCAGTACTTC
>NA|few|TRBJ1-2|TRBV12-3/TRBV12-4
CASSQRTDYGYTF
TGTGCCAGCAGCCAAAGGACGGACTATGGCTACACCTTC
>NA|once|TRBJ2-7|TRBV21-1
CASSITSGRPYEQYF
TGTGCCAGCAGCATAACTAGCGGGAGACCCTACGAGCAGTACTTC
>TRBD1|NA|TRBJ2-5|TRBV2
CAGRDSPGQGARGETQYF
TGTGCCGGCAGAGACTCGCCGGGACAGGGGGCAAGGGGCGAGACCCAGTACTTC
>NA|NA|TRBJ2-1|TRBV29-1
CSQGNRHEQFF
TGCAGTCAGGGGAATAGGCATGAGCAGTTCTTC
>NA|NA|TRBJ2-1|TRBV7-9
CASSLGRPNYNEQFF
TGTGCCAGCAGCTTAGGCAGGCCGAATTACAATGAGCAGTTCTTC